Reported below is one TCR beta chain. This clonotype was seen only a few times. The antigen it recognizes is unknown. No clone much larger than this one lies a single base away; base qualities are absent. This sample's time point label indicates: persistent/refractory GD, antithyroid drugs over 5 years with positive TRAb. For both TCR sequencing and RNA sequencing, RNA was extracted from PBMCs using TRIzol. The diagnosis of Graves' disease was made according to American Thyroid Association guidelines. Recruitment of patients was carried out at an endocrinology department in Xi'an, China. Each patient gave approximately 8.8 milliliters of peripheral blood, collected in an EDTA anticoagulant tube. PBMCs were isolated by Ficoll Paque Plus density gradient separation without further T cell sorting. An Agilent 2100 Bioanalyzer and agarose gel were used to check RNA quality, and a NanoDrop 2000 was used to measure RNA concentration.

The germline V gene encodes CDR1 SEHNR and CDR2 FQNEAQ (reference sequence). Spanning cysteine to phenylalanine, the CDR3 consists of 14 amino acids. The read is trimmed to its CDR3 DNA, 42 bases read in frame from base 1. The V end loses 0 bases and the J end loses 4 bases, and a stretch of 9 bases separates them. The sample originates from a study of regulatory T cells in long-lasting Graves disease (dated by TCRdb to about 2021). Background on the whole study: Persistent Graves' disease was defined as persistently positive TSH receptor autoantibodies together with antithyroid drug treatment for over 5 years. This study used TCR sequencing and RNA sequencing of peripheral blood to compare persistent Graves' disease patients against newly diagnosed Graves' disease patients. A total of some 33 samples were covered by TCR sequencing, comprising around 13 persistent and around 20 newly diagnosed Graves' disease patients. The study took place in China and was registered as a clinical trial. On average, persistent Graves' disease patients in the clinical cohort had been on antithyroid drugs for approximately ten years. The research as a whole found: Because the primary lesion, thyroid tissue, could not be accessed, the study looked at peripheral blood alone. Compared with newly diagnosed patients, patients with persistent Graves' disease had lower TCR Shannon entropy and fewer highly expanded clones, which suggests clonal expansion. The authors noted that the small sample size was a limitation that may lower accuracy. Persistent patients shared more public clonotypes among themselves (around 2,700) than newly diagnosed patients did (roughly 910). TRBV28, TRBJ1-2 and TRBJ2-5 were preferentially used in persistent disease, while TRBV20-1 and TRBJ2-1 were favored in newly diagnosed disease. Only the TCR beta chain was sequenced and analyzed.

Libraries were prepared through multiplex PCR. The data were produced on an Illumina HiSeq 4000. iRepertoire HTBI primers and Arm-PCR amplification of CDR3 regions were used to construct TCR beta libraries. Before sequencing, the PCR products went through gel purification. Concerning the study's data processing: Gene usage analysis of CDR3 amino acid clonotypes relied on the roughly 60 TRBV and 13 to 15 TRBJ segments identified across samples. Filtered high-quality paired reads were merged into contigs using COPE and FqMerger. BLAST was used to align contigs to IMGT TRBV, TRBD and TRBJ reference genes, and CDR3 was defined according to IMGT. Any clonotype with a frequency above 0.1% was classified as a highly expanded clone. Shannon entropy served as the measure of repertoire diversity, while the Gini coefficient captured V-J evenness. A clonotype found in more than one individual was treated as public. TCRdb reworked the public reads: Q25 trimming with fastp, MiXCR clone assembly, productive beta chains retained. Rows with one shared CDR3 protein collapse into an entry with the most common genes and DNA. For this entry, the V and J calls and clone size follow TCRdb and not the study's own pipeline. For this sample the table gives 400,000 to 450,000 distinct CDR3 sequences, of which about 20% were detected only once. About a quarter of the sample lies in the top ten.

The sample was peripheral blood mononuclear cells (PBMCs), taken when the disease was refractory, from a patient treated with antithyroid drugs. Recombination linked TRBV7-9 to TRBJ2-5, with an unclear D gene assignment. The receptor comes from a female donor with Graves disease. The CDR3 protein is CASSLATTRETQYF. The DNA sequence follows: TGTGCCAGCAGCTTAGCCACGACCCGAGAGACCCAGTACTTC.